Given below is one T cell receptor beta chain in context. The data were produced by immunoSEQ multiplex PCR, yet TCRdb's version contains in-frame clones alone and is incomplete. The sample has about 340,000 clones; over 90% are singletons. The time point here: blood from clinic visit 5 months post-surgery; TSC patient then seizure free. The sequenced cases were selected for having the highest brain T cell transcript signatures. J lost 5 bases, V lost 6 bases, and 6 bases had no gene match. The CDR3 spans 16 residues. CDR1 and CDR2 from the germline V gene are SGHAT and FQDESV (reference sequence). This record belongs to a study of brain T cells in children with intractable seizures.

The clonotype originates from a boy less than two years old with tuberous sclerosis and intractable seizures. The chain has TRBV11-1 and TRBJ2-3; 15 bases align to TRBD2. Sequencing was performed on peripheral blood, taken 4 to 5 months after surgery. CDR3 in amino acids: CASRRTSGGAVDTQYF. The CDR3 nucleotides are TGTGCCAGCAGAAGGACTAGCGGGGGGGCCGTAGATACGCAGTATTTT.